This T cell receptor beta chain was observed in a study of immune cell composition in non-small cell lung cancer. Study information: Histologic subtype was mainly adenocarcinoma or squamous cell carcinoma. Study observations and caveats: Clones >0.5% enriched in tumour were rarer in adenocarcinoma (around 35%) than squamous (approximately 80%). Adenocarcinomas with higher top tumour-associated clone frequency had more reactive TILs.

Normal lung was sampled as far from the tumour as possible, at least 3 cm. Frozen unsorted single-cell suspensions supplied the genomic DNA. As for this clone: What it recognizes is unknown.

The CDR3 extends over 16 amino acids. The V and J ends lost 5 bases and 1 base, in that order; junction bases with no gene match: 6. Germline V gene sequence: CDR1 SGHAT, CDR2 FQNNGV. Assay: immunoSEQ multiplex PCR; the TCRdb copy retains only in-frame clones and omits some. The data contain about 2,200 clones, roughly three quarters of them singletons. The V and J genes are TRBV11-2 and TRBJ1-1; 11 bases are shared with TRBD1. Source material: non-adjacent lung tissue. The sequence came from a human donor with non-small cell lung cancer. The CDR3 coding sequence is TGTGCCAGCAGCGCGGGACAGGGGGAGACGAACACTGAAGCTTTCTTT. Its protein product is CASSAGQGETNTEAFF.